The entry that follows covers one T cell receptor (beta chain) sequence. What it binds is not known. Losses at the gene ends were 5 bases for V and 7 bases for J; bases not matched to a gene: 8. The CDR3 runs 15 residues. Germline V gene lookup returns CDR1 MNHEY and CDR2 SVGAGI. The data originate from a study of Graves' ophthalmopathy and Graves' hyperthyroidism. The term stable hyperthyroidism indicated an absence of ophthalmopathy within 18 months of follow-up. Aged 18 to 65, hyperthyroidism patients had new diagnoses of under 2 months' duration. Study observations and caveats: Prediction of ophthalmopathy progression reached roughly 68% sensitivity and roughly 72% specificity. Thyroid clonotypes that were expanded above 0.001 frequency mostly also appeared in blood.

Amplification from RNA transcripts yielded the TCR beta CDR3 regions. First-round RT-PCR used HTBI primers; second-round multiplex PCR followed. Using its own MiXCR run on the multiplex PCR reads, TCRdb lists one record per CDR3 protein. The data show about 620,000 distinct CDR3 sequences, 22% seen once. The clonotype comes from a young woman with stable Graves' hyperthyroidism. Some clones in this sample may be carry-over from other donors' samples. Material: peripheral blood. The chain couples TRBV6-5 to TRBJ1-5; 10 positions agree with TRBD1. This CDR3 reads CASSPRQGARQPQHF. The CDR3 coding sequence is TGTGCCAGCAGTCCTCGACAGGGGGCAAGGCAGCCCCAGCATTTT.